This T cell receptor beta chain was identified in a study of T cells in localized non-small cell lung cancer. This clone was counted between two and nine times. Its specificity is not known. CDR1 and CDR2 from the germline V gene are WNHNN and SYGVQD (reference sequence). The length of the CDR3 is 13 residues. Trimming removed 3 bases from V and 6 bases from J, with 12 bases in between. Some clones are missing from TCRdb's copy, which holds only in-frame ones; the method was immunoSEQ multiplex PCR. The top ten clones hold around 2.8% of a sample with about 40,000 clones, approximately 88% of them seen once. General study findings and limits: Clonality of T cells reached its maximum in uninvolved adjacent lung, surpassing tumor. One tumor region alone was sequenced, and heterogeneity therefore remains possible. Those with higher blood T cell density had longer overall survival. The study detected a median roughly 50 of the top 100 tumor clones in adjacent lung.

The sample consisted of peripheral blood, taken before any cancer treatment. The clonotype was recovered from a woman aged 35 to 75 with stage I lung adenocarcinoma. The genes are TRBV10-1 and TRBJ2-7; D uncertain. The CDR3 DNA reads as TGCGCCAGCAGTGAATCTCGGGCCGGCGAGCAGTACTTC. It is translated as CASSESRAGEQYF.